This T cell receptor (beta chain) was recovered during a study of a mutant IDH1 vaccine in newly diagnosed glioma. Study as a whole: Treated patients, 62.5% male and roughly 40% female, averaged about 40 years of age. Standard pretreatment was either radiotherapy, temozolomide, or, for most, radiochemotherapy with temozolomide.

Time point denoted: baseline, week 1 (first vaccination visit). Treatment described: pre-vaccination baseline after standard-of-care therapy. General study points: Shifts in the top peripheral T cell clonotypes seemed unrelated to pseudoprogression. Patients mounted vaccine-induced immune responses in 93.3% of cases.

The assay was immunoSEQ multiplex PCR, and TCRdb's table has in-frame clones only and misses some. The repertoire consists of 90,000 to 100,000 clones, with 85% to 90% occurring once and the leading ten covering less than 0.65%. A note on this clone: The antigen remains undetermined.

Germline assignment: CDR1 SGHRS and CDR2 YFSETQ. Trimming pared 4 bases from V and 5 bases from J, leaving 10 bases between. The CDR3 extends over 13 amino acids. The V call is TRBV5-1, the J call TRBJ2-1; TRBD2 might be the D (6 bases). This specimen was PBMCs, taken from a glioma patient treated with radiotherapy, temozolomide or both. The TCR comes from a woman aged 45-65 years with glioma. The CDR3 DNA is TGCGCCAGCAGCCTCGGGACTCACAATGAGCAGTTCTTC. Translation gives CASSLGTHNEQFF.